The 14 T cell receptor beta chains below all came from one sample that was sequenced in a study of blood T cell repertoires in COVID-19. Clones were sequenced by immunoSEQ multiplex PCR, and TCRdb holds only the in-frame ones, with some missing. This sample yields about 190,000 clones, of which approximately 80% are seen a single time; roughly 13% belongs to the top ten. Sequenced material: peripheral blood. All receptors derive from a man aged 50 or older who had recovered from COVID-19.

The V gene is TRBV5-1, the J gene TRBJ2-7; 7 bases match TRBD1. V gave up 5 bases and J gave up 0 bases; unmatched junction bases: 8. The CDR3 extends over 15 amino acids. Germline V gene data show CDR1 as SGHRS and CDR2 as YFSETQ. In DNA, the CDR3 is TGCGCCAGCAGTCCGACGTGGGACAGCTCCTACGAGCAGTACTTC. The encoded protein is CASSPTWDSSYEQYF.

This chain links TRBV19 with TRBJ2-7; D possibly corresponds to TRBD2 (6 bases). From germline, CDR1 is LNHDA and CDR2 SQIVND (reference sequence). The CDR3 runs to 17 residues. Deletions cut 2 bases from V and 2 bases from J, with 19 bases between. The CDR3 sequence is CASSISAPGEWTYEQYF. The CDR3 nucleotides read TGTGCCAGTAGTATAAGTGCTCCGGGAGAGTGGACCTACGAGCAGTACTTC.

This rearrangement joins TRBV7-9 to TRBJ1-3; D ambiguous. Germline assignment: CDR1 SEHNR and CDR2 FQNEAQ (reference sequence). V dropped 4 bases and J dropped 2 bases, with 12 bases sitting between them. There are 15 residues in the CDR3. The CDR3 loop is CASSYKIEAGNTIYF. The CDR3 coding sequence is TGTGCCAGCAGCTATAAGATAGAAGCTGGAAACACCATATATTTT.

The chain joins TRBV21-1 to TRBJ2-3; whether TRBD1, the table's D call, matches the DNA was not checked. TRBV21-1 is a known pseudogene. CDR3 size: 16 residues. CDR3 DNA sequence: TGTGCCAGCAGCAAAGTACAGCAAACCTCCACAGATACGCAGTATTTT. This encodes CASSKVQQTSTDTQYF.

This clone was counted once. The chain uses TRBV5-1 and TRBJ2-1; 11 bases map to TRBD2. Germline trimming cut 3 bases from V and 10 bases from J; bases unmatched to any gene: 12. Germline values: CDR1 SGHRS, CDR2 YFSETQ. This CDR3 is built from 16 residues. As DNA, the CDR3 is TGCGCCAGCAGCTCCAATCCGACTAGCGGGGATGGGGAGCAGTTCTTC. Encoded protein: CASSSNPTSGDGEQFF.

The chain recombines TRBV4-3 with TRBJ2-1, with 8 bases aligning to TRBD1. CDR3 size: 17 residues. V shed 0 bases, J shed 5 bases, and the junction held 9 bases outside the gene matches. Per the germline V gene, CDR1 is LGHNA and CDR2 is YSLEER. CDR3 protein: CASSQDQGGQVHNEQFF. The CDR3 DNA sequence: TGCGCCAGCAGCCAAGATCAGGGGGGACAGGTTCACAATGAGCAGTTCTTC.

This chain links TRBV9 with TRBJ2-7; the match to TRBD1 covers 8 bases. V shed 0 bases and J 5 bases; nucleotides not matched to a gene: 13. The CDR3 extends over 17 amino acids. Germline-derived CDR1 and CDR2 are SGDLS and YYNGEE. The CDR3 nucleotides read TGTGCCAGCAGCGTAGCTACGTCAGGACAGGGCATGGACGAGCAGTACTTC. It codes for CASSVATSGQGMDEQYF.

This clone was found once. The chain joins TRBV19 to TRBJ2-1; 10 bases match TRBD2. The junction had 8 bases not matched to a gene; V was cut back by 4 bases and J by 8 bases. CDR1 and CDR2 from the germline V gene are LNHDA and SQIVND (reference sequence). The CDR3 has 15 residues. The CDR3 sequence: CASSTRGTSEDEQFF. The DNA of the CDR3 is TGTGCCAGTAGTACCCGAGGGACTAGCGAGGATGAGCAGTTCTTC.

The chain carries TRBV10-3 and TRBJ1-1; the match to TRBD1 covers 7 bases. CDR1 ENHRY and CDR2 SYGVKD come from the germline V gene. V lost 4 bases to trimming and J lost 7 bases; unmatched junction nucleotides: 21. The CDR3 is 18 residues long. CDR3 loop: CAISGDSDRETLNVEAFF. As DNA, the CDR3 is TGTGCCATCAGTGGTGATTCTGACAGGGAAACCTTGAACGTTGAAGCTTTCTTT.

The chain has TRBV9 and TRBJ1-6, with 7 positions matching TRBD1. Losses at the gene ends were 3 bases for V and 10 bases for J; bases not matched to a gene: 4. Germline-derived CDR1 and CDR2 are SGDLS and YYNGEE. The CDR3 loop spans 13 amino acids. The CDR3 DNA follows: TGTGCCAGCAGCGGACCAGGGGGGTCACCCCTCCACTTT. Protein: CASSGPGGSPLHF.

The DNA of the CDR3 is TGTGCCATCTCTTGGGACACTAGCACAGATACGCAGTATTTT. This gives the protein CAISWDTSTDTQYF. The chain combines TRBV10-3 with TRBJ2-3; maybe TRBD1 (6 bases). V dropped 8 bases and J dropped 0 bases, with 12 bases sitting between them. Germline CDR1 ENHRY, CDR2 SYGVKD. This CDR3 contains 14 residues.

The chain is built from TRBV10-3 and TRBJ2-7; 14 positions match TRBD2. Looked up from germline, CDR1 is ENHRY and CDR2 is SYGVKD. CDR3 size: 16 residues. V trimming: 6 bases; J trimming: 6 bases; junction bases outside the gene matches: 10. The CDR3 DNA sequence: TGTGCCATCAGGATGGGACTAGCGGGAGTAAGGGGCGAGCAGTACTTC. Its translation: CAIRMGLAGVRGEQYF.

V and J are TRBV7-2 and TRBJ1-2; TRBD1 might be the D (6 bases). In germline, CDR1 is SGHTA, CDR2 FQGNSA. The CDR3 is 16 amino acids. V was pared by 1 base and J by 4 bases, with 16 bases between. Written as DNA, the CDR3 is TGTGCCAGCAGCTTAGATCCAGGGGCGCTGTCCTATGGCTACACCTTC. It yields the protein CASSLDPGALSYGYTF.

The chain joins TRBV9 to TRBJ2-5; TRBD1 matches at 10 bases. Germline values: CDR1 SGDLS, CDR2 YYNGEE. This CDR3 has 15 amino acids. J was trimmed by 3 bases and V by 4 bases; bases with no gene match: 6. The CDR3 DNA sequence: TGTGCCAGCAGCTTTGCCGGGACAGGGGAAGAGACCCAGTACTTC. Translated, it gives CASSFAGTGEETQYF.